A selection of T cell receptor beta chains follows, all from one sample in a study of a mutant IDH1 vaccine in newly diagnosed glioma. Repertoires were generated with immunoSEQ multiplex PCR, while TCRdb's copy carries only in-frame clones and drops some. The sample holds some 130,000 clones, 80% seen once. These receptors lack a known antigen. The material was PBMCs, obtained from a glioma patient whose treatment included an IDH1 peptide vaccine. The receptors were gathered from a man between 35 and 55 years old with glioma. The CDR3 runs from the conserved cysteine through the conserved F or W. Each record gives: CDR3 protein, V gene, J gene, CDR3 length.

CSVEDRGITEAFF	TRBV29-1	TRBJ1-1	13
CASSLRGLRTEAFF	TRBV7-2	TRBJ1-1	14
CASRQGAHSGNTIYF	TRBV5-6	TRBJ1-3	15
CASSQDLRLEKLFF	TRBV14	TRBJ1-4	14
CASEASAGARGGPQHF	TRBV28	TRBJ1-5	16
CASSIGTEQETQYF	TRBV7-7	TRBJ2-5	14
CASSKNRVWNTEAFF	TRBV19	TRBJ1-1	15
CASSTSGGGKDTQYF	TRBV19	TRBJ2-3	15
CASSITGGNTEAFF	TRBV19	TRBJ1-1	14
CASSSMGAGAQGTQYF	TRBV5-1	TRBJ2-5	16
CSVDGPAGYTF	TRBV29-1	TRBJ1-2	11
CATVGQGAGGYTF	TRBV6-5	TRBJ1-2	13
CASSYSSRGGCNQPQHF	TRBV6-7	TRBJ1-5	17
CASSKGRGSSPLHF	TRBV11-2	TRBJ1-6	14
CASSPTRGSYNEQFF	TRBV6-5	TRBJ2-1	15
CSVGDRGTDTQYF	TRBV29-1	TRBJ2-3	13
CASSSHLQETQYF	TRBV13	TRBJ2-5	13
CASSLDITGELFF	TRBV5-1	TRBJ2-2	13
CATSRVDSDTQYF	TRBV15	TRBJ2-3	13
CASSRNWDRYTDTQYF	TRBV5-6	TRBJ2-3	16
CASSYSKAGELFF	TRBV6-5	TRBJ2-2	13
CATRGGKRVNTEAFF	TRBV27	TRBJ1-1	15
CASSLELGTGSLGTGELFF	TRBV7-9	TRBJ2-2	19
CASSARVAFEQFF	TRBV7-2	TRBJ2-1	13
CASSPYRGPNYGYTF	TRBV28	TRBJ1-2	15
CASSARTGSTGELFF	TRBV6-4	TRBJ2-2	15
CASSQGAGSPYEQYF	TRBV4-3	TRBJ2-7	15
CASSSTIGELFF	TRBV11-1	TRBJ2-2	12
CASSQVGANYGYTF	TRBV4-1	TRBJ1-2	14
CASDRLNIQYF	TRBV23-1	TRBJ2-4	11
CASSAGTGTGYFEQYF	TRBV5-6	TRBJ2-7	16
CASSVAGTAGTGELFF	TRBV9	TRBJ2-2	16
CASSPGLVRNIQYF	TRBV19	TRBJ2-4	14
CASSRGRRDQARRETQYF	TRBV5-6	TRBJ2-5	18